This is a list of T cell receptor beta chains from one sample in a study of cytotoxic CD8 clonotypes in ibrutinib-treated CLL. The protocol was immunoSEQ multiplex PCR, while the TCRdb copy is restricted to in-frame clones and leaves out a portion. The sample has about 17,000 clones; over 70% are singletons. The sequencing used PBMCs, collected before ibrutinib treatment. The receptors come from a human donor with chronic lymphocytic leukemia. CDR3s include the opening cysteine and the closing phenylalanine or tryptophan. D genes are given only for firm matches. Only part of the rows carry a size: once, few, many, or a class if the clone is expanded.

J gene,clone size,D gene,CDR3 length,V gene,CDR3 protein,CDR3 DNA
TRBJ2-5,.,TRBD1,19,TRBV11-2,CASSLGDVGDRVLRETQYF,TGTGCCAGCAGCTTAGGGGACGTAGGGGACAGGGTCCTTCGAGAGACCCAGTACTTC
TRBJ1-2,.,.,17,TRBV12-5,CASGPPGTPDQIYGYTF,TGTGCTAGTGGTCCGCCAGGGACGCCAGACCAGATCTATGGCTACACCTTC
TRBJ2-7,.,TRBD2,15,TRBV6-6,CASSLASSGSREQYF,TGTGCCAGCAGTCTCGCCTCGAGCGGGAGTCGGGAGCAGTACTTC
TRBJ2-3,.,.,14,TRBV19,CASSPRTSTDTQYF,TGTGCCAGTAGCCCCAGGACTAGCACAGATACGCAGTATTTT
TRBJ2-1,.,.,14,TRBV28,CASSSQDSQLRLFF,TGTGCCAGCAGTTCCCAGGACAGCCAATTACGACTTTTCTTC
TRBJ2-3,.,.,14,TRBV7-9,CASSRESGADTQYF,TGTGCCAGTTCTCGGGAGAGTGGCGCAGATACGCAGTATTTT
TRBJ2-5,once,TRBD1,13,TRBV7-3,CASSLNRGGTQYF,TGTGCCAGCAGCTTAAACAGGGGTGGGACCCAGTACTTC
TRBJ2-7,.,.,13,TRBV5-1,CASSVTGLYEQYF,TGCGCCAGCAGTGTAACAGGACTTTACGAGCAGTACTTC
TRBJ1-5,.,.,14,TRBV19,CASSNFGGNQPQHF,TGTGCCAGTAGTAATTTCGGTGGCAATCAGCCCCAGCATTTT
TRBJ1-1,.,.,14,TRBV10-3,CAIRGSGPWTEAFF,TGTGCCATCAGGGGTTCCGGTCCGTGGACTGAAGCTTTCTTT
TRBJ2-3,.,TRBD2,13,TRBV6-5,CASRREYTDTQYF,TGTGCCAGCAGGCGGGAGTACACAGATACGCAGTATTTT
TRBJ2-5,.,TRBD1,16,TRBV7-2,CASSRDRPVGQETQYF,TGTGCCAGCAGCAGGGACAGGCCAGTAGGTCAAGAGACCCAGTACTTC
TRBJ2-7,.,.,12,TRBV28,CASNGGRGRLYF,TGTGCCAGCAATGGCGGGCGGGGCAGGTTGTACTTC
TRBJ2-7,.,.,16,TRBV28,CASSSFRISRAYEQYF,TGTGCCAGCAGTTCCTTCAGGATCTCTAGGGCCTACGAGCAGTACTTC
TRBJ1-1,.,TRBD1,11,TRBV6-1,CATDRETQAFF,TGTGCCACCGACAGGGAAACGCAAGCTTTCTTT
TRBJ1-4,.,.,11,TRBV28,CASSLTEKLFF,TGTGCCAGCAGTTTGACTGAAAAACTGTTTTTT
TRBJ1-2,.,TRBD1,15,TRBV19,CASANPARGRRGYTF,TGTGCCAGTGCCAATCCGGCCAGGGGGCGCCGTGGCTACACCTTC
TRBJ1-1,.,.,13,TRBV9,CASSVIPDKPAFF,TGTGCCAGCAGCGTAATTCCGGACAAGCCAGCTTTCTTT
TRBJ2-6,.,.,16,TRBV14,CASSQGSGGRANVLTF,TGTGCCAGCAGCCAGGGATCCGGGGGAAGGGCCAACGTCCTGACTTTC
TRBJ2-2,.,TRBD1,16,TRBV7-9,CASSLTDRGYTGELFF,TGTGCCAGCAGCTTAACGGACAGGGGCTACACCGGGGAGCTGTTTTTT
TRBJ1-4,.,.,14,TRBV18,CASSPLQDGEKLFF,TGTGCCAGCTCACCTCTACAGGATGGTGAAAAACTGTTTTTT
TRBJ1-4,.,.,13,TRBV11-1,CASQEQGDEKLFF,TGTGCCAGCCAGGAACAGGGAGATGAAAAACTGTTTTTT
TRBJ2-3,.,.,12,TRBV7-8,CASSFWTDTQYF,TGTGCCAGCAGCTTTTGGACAGATACGCAGTATTTT
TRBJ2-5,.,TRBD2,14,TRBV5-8,CASSFSVAGETQYF,TGTGCCAGCAGCTTCAGCGTAGCGGGAGAGACCCAGTACTTC
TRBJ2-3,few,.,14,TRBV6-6,CASMAAKSTDTQYF,TGTGCCAGCATGGCAGCGAAGTCCACAGATACGCAGTATTTT
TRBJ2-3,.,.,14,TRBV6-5,CASTPGTPPDTQYF,TGTGCCAGCACTCCCGGGACCCCGCCAGATACGCAGTATTTT
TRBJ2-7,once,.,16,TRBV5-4,CASSPEWRKTPYEQYF,TGTGCCAGCAGCCCGGAGTGGCGGAAAACCCCCTACGAGCAGTACTTC
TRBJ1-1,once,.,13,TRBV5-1,CASSLTNRAEAFF,TGCGCCAGCAGCTTGACAAACCGAGCTGAAGCTTTCTTT
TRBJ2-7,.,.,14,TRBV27,CASSFNPGAYEQYF,TGTGCCAGCAGTTTCAACCCGGGGGCTTACGAGCAGTACTTC
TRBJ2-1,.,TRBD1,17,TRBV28,CASSPSLGTGILNEQFF,TGTGCCAGCAGTCCCAGTTTAGGGACAGGGATTCTGAATGAGCAGTTCTTC
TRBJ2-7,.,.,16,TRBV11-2,CASSLGLGGNSYEQYF,TGTGCCAGCAGCCTCGGTTTGGGCGGTAATTCCTACGAGCAGTACTTC